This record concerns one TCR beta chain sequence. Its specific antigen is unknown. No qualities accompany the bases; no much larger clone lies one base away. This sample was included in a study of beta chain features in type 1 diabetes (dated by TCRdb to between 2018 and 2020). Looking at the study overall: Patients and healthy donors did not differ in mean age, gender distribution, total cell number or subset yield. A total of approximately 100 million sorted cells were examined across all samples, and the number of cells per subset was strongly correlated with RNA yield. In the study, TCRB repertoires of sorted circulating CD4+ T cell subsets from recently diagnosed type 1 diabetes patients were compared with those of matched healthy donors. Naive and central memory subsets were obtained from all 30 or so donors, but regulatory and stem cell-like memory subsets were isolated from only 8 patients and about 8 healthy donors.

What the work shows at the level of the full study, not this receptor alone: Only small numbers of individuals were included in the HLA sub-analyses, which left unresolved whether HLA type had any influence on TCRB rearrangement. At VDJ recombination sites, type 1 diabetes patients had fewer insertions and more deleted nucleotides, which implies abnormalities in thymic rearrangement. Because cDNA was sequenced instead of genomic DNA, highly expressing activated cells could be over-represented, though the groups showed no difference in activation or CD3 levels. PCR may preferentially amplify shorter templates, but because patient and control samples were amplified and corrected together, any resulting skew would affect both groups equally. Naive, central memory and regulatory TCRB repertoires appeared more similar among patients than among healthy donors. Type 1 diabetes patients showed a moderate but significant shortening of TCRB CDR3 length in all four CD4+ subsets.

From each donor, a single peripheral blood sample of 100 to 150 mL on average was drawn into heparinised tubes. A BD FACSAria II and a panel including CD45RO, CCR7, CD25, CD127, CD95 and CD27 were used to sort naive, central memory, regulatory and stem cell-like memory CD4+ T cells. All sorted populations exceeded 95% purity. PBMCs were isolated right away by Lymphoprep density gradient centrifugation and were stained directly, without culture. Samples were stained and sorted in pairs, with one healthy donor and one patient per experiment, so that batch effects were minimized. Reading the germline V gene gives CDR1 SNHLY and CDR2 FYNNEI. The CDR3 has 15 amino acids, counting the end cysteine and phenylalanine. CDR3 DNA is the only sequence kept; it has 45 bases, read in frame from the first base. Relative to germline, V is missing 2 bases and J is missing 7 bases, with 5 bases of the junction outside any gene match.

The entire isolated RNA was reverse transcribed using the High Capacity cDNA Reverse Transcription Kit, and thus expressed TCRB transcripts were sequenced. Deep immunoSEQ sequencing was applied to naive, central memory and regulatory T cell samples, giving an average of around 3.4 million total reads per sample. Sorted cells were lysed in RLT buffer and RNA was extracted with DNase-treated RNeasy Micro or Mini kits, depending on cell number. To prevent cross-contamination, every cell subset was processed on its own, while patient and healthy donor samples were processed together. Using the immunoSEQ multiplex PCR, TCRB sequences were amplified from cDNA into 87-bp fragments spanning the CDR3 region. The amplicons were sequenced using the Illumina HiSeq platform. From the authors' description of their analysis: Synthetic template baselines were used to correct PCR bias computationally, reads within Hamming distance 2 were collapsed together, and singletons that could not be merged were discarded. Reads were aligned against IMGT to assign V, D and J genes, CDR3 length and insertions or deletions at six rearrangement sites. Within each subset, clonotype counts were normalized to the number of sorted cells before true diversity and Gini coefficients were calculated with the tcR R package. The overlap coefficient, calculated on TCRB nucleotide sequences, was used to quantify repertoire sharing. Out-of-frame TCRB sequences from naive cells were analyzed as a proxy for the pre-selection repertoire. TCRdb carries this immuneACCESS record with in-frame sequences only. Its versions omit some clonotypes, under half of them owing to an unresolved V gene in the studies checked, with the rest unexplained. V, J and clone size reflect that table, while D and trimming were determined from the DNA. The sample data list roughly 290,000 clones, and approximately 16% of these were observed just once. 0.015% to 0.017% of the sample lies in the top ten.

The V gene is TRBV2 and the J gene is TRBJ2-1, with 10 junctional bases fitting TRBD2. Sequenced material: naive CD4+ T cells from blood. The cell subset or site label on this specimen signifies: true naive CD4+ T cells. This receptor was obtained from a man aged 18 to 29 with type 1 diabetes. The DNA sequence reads TGTGCCAGCAGTGAAAAAGCGGGGGGGGGTAATGAGCAGTTCTTC. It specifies CASSEKAGGGNEQFF. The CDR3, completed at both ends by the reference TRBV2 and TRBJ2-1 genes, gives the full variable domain EPEVTQTPSHQVTQMGQEVILRCVPISNHLYFYWYRQILGQKVEFLVSFYNNEISEKSEIFDDQFSVERPDGSNFTLKIRSTKLEDSAMYFCASSEKAGGGNEQFFGPGTRLTVL.